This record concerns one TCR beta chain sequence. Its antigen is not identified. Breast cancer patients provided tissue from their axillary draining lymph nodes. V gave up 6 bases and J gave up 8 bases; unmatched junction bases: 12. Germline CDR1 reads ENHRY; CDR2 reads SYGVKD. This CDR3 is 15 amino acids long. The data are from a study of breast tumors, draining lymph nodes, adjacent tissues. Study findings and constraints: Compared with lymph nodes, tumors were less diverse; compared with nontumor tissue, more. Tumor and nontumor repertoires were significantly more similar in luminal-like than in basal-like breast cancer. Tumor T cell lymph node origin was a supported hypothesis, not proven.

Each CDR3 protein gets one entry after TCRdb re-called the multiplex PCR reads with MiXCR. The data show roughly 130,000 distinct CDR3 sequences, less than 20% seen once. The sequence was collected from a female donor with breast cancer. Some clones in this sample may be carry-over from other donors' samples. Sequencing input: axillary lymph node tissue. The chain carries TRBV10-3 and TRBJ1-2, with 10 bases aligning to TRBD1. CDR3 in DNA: TGTGCCATCAGGATCGGGACAGGGGCAACCCGAGGCTACACCTTC. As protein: CAIRIGTGATRGYTF.